The next 16 T cell receptor beta chains were all read from a single sample in a study of T cell responses to AZD1222 COVID-19 vaccine. The method was immunoSEQ multiplex PCR; TCRdb's version includes in-frame clones alone and lacks a portion of them. The sample yields 53,000 or so clones, 65% to 90% seen once. The sequencing used peripheral blood, collected 28 days after the second AZD1222 dose. These receptor sequences come from an adult who received the AZD1222 COVID-19 vaccine.

Only one count was recorded for this clone. CDR3 in DNA: TGTGCCAGCAGCCAACCCCCGGGACTAGCGGGAAATACAGATACGCAGTATTTT. As protein: CASSQPPGLAGNTDTQYF. The rearrangement joins TRBV3-1 (or the pseudogene TRBV3-2) to TRBJ2-3; 13 bases are shared with TRBD2. From germline, CDR1 is LGHDT and CDR2 YNNKEL (reference sequence). The CDR3 runs 18 residues. J gave up 3 bases and V 2 bases, and 8 bases lay outside the gene matches.

The CDR3 nucleotides read TGTGCCAGCAGCGCGGGGACTAGCGGAGCCTACGAGCAGTACTTC. It yields the protein CASSAGTSGAYEQYF. The chain combines TRBV7-6 with TRBJ2-7; TRBD2 aligns across 11 bases. The CDR3 sequence is 15 residues long. Germline lookup yields CDR1 SGHVS and CDR2 FNYEAQ. V lost 5 bases and J lost 2; bases outside the gene matches: 5.

This clone has a handful of counts. The chain joins TRBV12-3 or TRBV12-4 to TRBJ2-5; D uncertain. The CDR3 totals 13 residues. Trimming took 5 bases from V and 5 from J, leaving 12 bases between them. Here the CDR3 reads CASSRNRWETQYF. For the CDR3, the DNA is TGTGCCAGCAGTCGGAACCGGTGGGAGACCCAGTACTTC.

The chain is built from TRBV28 and TRBJ1-2; possibly TRBD1 for D (5 bases). Germline V lookup: CDR1 MDHEN, CDR2 SYDVKM. V was clipped by 3 bases and J by 5 bases, with 7 bases between them. The CDR3 length is 12 residues. CDR3 bases: TGTGCCAGCAGTTTCCGACAGTATGGCTACACCTTC. Encoded protein: CASSFRQYGYTF.

The gene calls are TRBV2 and TRBJ2-7; 11 nucleotides agree with TRBD2. Per the germline V gene, CDR1 is SNHLY and CDR2 is FYNNEI. The CDR3 is 13 amino acids. V gave up 10 bases and J gave up 6 bases; unmatched junction bases: 8. CDR3 protein: CATNGLAGFEQYF. DNA of the CDR3: TGTGCCACTAATGGACTAGCGGGTTTCGAGCAGTACTTC.

As DNA, the CDR3 is TGTGCAAGTCGCTTAGGCCGAGCAGGGGAAACTGACAATGAGCAGTTCTTC. This gives the protein CASRLGRAGETDNEQFF. This chain joins TRBV12-2 and TRBJ2-1; TRBD1 is taken as the D call from the table, unchecked against the DNA. TRBV12-2 is designated a pseudogene. The CDR3 is made up of 17 amino acids.

This chain uses TRBV27 with TRBJ2-5, with TRBD2 matching over 14 bases. Germline loops: CDR1 MNHEY, CDR2 SMNVEV (reference sequence). Trimming removed 5 bases from V and 0 bases from J; junction bases left unmatched: 2. The CDR3 totals 16 residues. The CDR3 bases are TGTGCCAGCAGTAGGACTAGCGGGGGGTACCAAGAGACCCAGTACTTC. Its protein product is CASSRTSGGYQETQYF.

J is TRBJ2-2 and V is TRBV5-4; 9 nucleotides agree with TRBD1. Germline V gene lookup returns CDR1 SGHNT and CDR2 YYREEE (reference sequence). Trimming took 4 bases from V and 4 from J; bases not matched to a gene: 5. There are 15 residues in the CDR3. CDR3 residues: CASSLRDRVTGELFF. DNA for the CDR3: TGTGCCAGCAGCCTCCGGGACAGGGTCACCGGGGAGCTGTTTTTT.

The V and J genes are TRBV29-1 and TRBJ2-7, with D unresolved. The CDR3 spans 13 residues. V was trimmed by 4 bases and J by 6 bases, leaving 16 bases between them. Looked up from germline, CDR1 is SQVTM and CDR2 is ANQGSEA. DNA for the CDR3: TGCAGCGTTGCCCGGGCACAAAATAGCGAGCAGTACTTC. It translates to CSVARAQNSEQYF.

The chain has TRBV6-5 and TRBJ1-1; TRBD1 matches 7 bases. From germline, CDR1 is MNHEY and CDR2 SVGAGI. V lost 6 bases, J lost 4 bases, and 5 bases stayed unmatched. The CDR3 is 13 residues long. The CDR3 DNA follows: TGTGCCAGCAGCCACAGGGGATCCACTGAAGCTTTCTTT. Translation: CASSHRGSTEAFF.

The V and J genes are TRBV7-2 and TRBJ2-1; 13 bases are shared with TRBD2. The CDR3 sequence is 16 residues long. Germline V lookup: CDR1 SGHTA, CDR2 FQGNSA. V was clipped by 3 bases and J by 7 bases; unmatched bases: 6. The CDR3 here is CASSFIGLAGANEQFF. DNA of the CDR3: TGTGCCAGCAGCTTTATCGGACTAGCGGGAGCAAATGAGCAGTTCTTC.

The chain is built from TRBV11-1 and TRBJ2-7; D may be TRBD1 or TRBD2 (5 bases each). With 3 bases removed from V and 2 bases from J, the gap between germline ends came to 8 bases. Germline CDR1 is SGHAT and CDR2 is FQDESV (reference sequence). The CDR3 covers 13 residues. CDR3 sequence (DNA): TGTGCCAGCAGCTTTAGGGGAGCCTACGAGCAGTACTTC. This gives the protein CASSFRGAYEQYF.

This chain uses TRBV28 with TRBJ1-4, with TRBD1 matching over 10 bases. V dropped 1 base and J dropped 7; count of bases not matched to a gene: 6. This CDR3 is 16 amino acids long. Germline assignment: CDR1 MDHEN and CDR2 SYDVKM. CDR3 loop: CASSLYRDRGGEKLFF. In DNA, the CDR3 is TGTGCCAGCAGTTTATACCGGGACAGGGGTGGTGAAAAACTGTTTTTT.

The table lists this clone with a count of one. The genes are TRBV4-1 and TRBJ2-3; TRBD2 agrees at 16 bases. CDR3 length: 20 residues. Germline trimming cut 4 bases from V and 3 bases from J; bases unmatched to any gene: 13. Germline V lookup: CDR1 MGHRA, CDR2 YSYEKL. CDR3: CASSLQVSGLAGGPTDTQYF. CDR3 coding DNA: TGCGCCAGCAGCCTCCAAGTCTCGGGACTAGCGGGAGGGCCAACAGATACGCAGTATTTT.

Regarding this clone: This sample also contains other DNA sequences that code for the same CDR3. The chain is built from TRBV27 and TRBJ1-5, with D possibly being TRBD1 (6 bases). Germline-derived CDR1 and CDR2 are MNHEY and SMNVEV (reference sequence). V was shortened by 3 bases and J by 5 bases, with 11 bases between the two germline ends. There are 14 residues in the CDR3. CDR3 protein: CASSFRGGYQPQHF. In DNA, the CDR3 is TGTGCCAGCAGTTTTAGAGGGGGGTATCAGCCCCAGCATTTT.

The chain joins TRBV29-1 to TRBJ1-3; D call uncertain. V gave up 4 bases and J gave up 2 bases, with 6 bases separating them. Germline V gene data show CDR1 as SQVTM and CDR2 as ANQGSEA. The CDR3 totals 12 residues. CDR3 DNA sequence: TGCAGCGTTGTGTTAGCTGGAAACACCATATATTTT. It yields the protein CSVVLAGNTIYF.